The 26 T cell receptor beta chains below all came from one sample that was sequenced in a study of T cells in Graves' hyperthyroidism and ophthalmopathy. TCR beta CDR3 region amplification was performed from RNA transcripts. First-round RT-PCR with HTBI primers amplified the TCR CDR3 region. TCRdb fed the multiplex PCR reads into MiXCR, producing one record per CDR3 protein. The table shows about 770,000 distinct CDR3 sequences, with 18% occurring only once. The specimen sequenced was blood. The receptors shown here come from a woman in her forties or fifties with Graves' hyperthyroidism that later progressed to Graves' ophthalmopathy.

This clonotype was seen a handful of times. The J gene is TRBJ1-1, the V gene TRBV7-9; D not certain. The V and J ends lost 6 bases and 8 bases respectively, with 16 bases between them. The CDR3 spans 13 residues. Germline V gene sequence: CDR1 SEHNR, CDR2 FQNEAQ (reference sequence). CDR3 loop: CASSPGAPGEAFF. The CDR3 bases are TGTGCCAGCAGTCCGGGAGCACCCGGAGAAGCTTTCTTT.

J is TRBJ1-5 and V is TRBV5-1; TRBD1 is a possible D gene (5 bases). V was trimmed by 3 bases and J by 3 bases, leaving 16 bases between them. Germline V gene lookup returns CDR1 SGHRS and CDR2 YFSETQ. The length of the CDR3 is 16 residues. CDR3 sequence (DNA): TGCGCCAGCAGCTCGGGACCAAGGGAGGCCAATCAGCCCCAGCATTTT. Translated: CASSSGPREANQPQHF.

This clonotype was counted ten times or more. The chain is built from TRBV30 and TRBJ2-5; 8 bases map to TRBD1. The V gene's germline CDR1 is GTSNPN and CDR2 SVGIG (reference sequence). V was clipped by 4 bases and J by 5 bases; unmatched bases: 12. The CDR3 is 15 amino acids. The CDR3 sequence: CAWKLAGGGYETQYF. The DNA for the CDR3 is TGTGCCTGGAAACTTGCAGGGGGCGGGTATGAGACCCAGTACTTC.

This clonotype occurred a few times. The chain recombines TRBV27 with TRBJ1-5, with D tentatively TRBD1 (5 bases). The CDR3 spans 14 residues. Trimming stripped 6 bases from V and 1 base from J, with 10 bases between. CDR1 is MNHEY, CDR2 SMNVEV, per germline (reference sequence). The CDR3 DNA reads as TGTGCCAGCAGAAGAGGGGTAAGCAATCAGCCCCAGCATTTT. This codes for CASRRGVSNQPQHF.

This clonotype has at least ten counts. J is TRBJ2-7 and V is TRBV20-1; 9 nucleotides align to TRBD2. The CDR3 contains 17 residues. Germline CDR1 reads DFQATT; CDR2 reads SNEGSKA (reference sequence). The junction had 13 bases not matched to a gene; V was cut back by 0 bases and J by 4 bases. CDR3 DNA sequence: TGCAGTGCTAGAGATCAATGGGGCGGGGGGGCCTGGTACGAGCAGTACTTC. Residues: CSARDQWGGGAWYEQYF.

The sample holds many counts of this clonotype. This chain uses TRBV11-2 with TRBJ1-1; no firm D call. V lost 3 bases to trimming and J lost 0 bases, with 17 bases between them. The CDR3 contains 17 residues. Germline-derived CDR1 and CDR2 are SGHAT and FQNNGV. CDR3 in amino acids: CASSLIGRSSLNTEAFF. CDR3 sequence (DNA): TGTGCCAGCAGCTTGATCGGCAGGTCATCTTTGAACACTGAAGCTTTCTTT.

As concerns this clonotype: This CDR3 fails to terminate in the conserved phenylalanine or tryptophan, so it likely reflects a read error. This sequence joins TRBV5-1 and TRBJ1-2; 8 bases map to TRBD1. Trimming cost V 5 bases and J 3 bases; bases outside gene matches: 3. The germline gives CDR1 SGHRS, CDR2 YFSETQ. This CDR3 contains 13 residues. The CDR3 loop is CASRVDRDYGYTL. CDR3 DNA sequence: TGCGCCAGCAGGGTGGACAGGGACTATGGCTACACCCTC.

The sample holds many counts of this clonotype. This chain links TRBV6-1 with TRBJ2-5, with 9 bases lining up with TRBD1. This CDR3 spans 15 amino acids. V shed 7 bases, J shed 4 bases, and the junction held 10 bases outside the gene matches. Germline V gives CDR1 MNHNS, CDR2 SASEGT. In DNA form, the CDR3 reads TGTGCCAGCACGCTAACCGGGACAGGGCGAGAGACCCAGTACTTC. This encodes CASTLTGTGRETQYF.

The V and J genes are TRBV2 and TRBJ1-2, with a tentative D call TRBD1 (6 bases). The V end was cut by 4 bases, the J end by 7 bases, with 13 bases between. CDR3 length equals 13 residues. From germline, CDR1 is SNHLY and CDR2 FYNNEI. The CDR3 DNA sequence: TGTGCCAGCAGTGTCTGGGGGGCGCTTGGCTACACCTTC. Protein product: CASSVWGALGYTF.

Of note for this clonotype: A much larger clonotype is one base distant, so this may be a read error. The chain carries TRBV18 and TRBJ1-2; a possible D gene is TRBD1 (6 bases). Between the trimmed V and J ends, which lost 3 bases and 6 bases, there was a span of 11 bases. The CDR3 spans 13 residues. Looked up from germline, CDR1 is KGHSH and CDR2 is LQKENI. The CDR3 nucleotides read TGTGCCAGCTCACCCCAGGGGAGGGATGGCTACACCTTC. Its protein is CASSPQGRDGYTF.

This clonotype was counted between two and nine times. This chain links TRBV5-6 with TRBJ2-1; 10 bases match TRBD1. The CDR3 runs 15 residues. Unmatched junction bases numbered 5, after V lost 6 bases and J lost 2 bases. Germline V CDR1 and CDR2: SGHDT, YYEEEE. The CDR3 bases are TGTGCCAGCATCCGGGGACAGGGGCCCTACAATGAGCAGTTCTTC. Translation: CASIRGQGPYNEQFF.

The genes are TRBV28 and TRBJ2-2; D is undetermined. This CDR3 has 13 amino acids. From germline, CDR1 is MDHEN and CDR2 SYDVKM. V shed 5 bases and J shed 2 bases, with 6 bases lying between them. DNA for the CDR3: TGTGCCAGCAGTGCCATCAACACCGGGGAGCTGTTTTTT. Encoded protein: CASSAINTGELFF.

This clonotype has a count of ten or more. This sequence joins TRBV2 and TRBJ1-6; no firm D call. The germline gives CDR1 SNHLY, CDR2 FYNNEI. The CDR3 totals 11 residues. V dropped 3 bases and J dropped 15 bases, with 9 bases sitting between them. CDR3: CASSERTYLHF. The DNA for the CDR3 is TGTGCCAGCAGTGAGCGCACGTACCTCCACTTT.

The sample holds many counts of this clonotype. This rearrangement joins TRBV11-2 to TRBJ1-4, with D perhaps matching TRBD1 (5 bases). Trimming removed 4 bases from V and 3 bases from J, with 12 bases in between. Germline-derived CDR1 and CDR2 are SGHAT and FQNNGV. This CDR3 has 15 amino acids. The CDR3: CASSSRPGSNEKLFF. DNA for the CDR3: TGTGCCAGCAGCTCTCGCCCAGGGTCTAATGAAAAACTGTTTTTT.

This clonotype was counted only a few times. The rearrangement uses TRBV19 and TRBJ1-2; D remains unclear. V gave up 3 bases and J gave up 3 bases, with 14 bases separating them. Germline V gene lookup returns CDR1 LNHDA and CDR2 SQIVND (reference sequence). The CDR3 sequence is 15 residues long. Here the CDR3 reads CASSMDRNLHYGYTF. The CDR3 bases are TGTGCCAGTAGTATGGACCGTAACCTACACTATGGCTACACCTTC. The full variable domain, in which reference TRBV19 and TRBJ1-2 provide the parts outside the CDR3, is DGGITQSPKYLFRKEGQNVTLSCEQNLNHDAMYWYRQDPGQGLRLIYYSQIVNDFQKGDIAEGYSVSREKKESFPLTVTSAQKNPTAFYLCASSMDRNLHYGYTFGSGTRLTVV.

This clonotype occurred many times. The chain is built from TRBV12-3 or TRBV12-4 and TRBJ2-7; weak D call: TRBD1 (6 bases). The CDR3 covers 15 residues. Deletions cut 1 base from V and 3 bases from J, with 13 bases between. CDR3 residues: CASSLVRDNHYEQYF. CDR3 DNA sequence: TGTGCCAGCAGTTTAGTTAGGGACAACCACTACGAGCAGTACTTC.

The gene calls are TRBV7-9 and TRBJ1-4, with 8 positions matching TRBD1. The V segment lost 5 bases and the J segment 8 bases; nucleotides outside the gene matches: 19. CDR1 SEHNR and CDR2 FQNEAQ come from the germline V gene (reference sequence). This CDR3 comprises 18 residues. The CDR3 region is CASSTSRDRHRGPEKLFF. CDR3 DNA: TGTGCCAGCAGCACGTCCCGGGACAGGCATCGGGGGCCCGAAAAACTGTTTTTT.

This clonotype was picked up a small number of times. The chain has TRBV18 and TRBJ2-3, with D perhaps TRBD1 (5 bases). Per germline, CDR1 KGHSH and CDR2 LQKENI. This CDR3 is 11 amino acids long. Deletions cut 8 bases from V and 14 bases from J, with 17 bases between. As DNA, the CDR3 is TGTGCCAGCGAGGAGACAGCCACTTTGTATTTT. It is translated as CASEETATLYF.

This clonotype appeared a few times. The J gene is TRBJ2-5, the V gene TRBV10-3; 8 nucleotides line up with TRBD2. CDR1 and CDR2 (germline): ENHRY, SYGVKD. V was clipped by 5 bases and J by 1 base; unmatched bases: 12. CDR3 size: 17 residues. The CDR3 loop is CAISPPVGGGAQETQYF. The CDR3 region has the DNA TGTGCCATCAGTCCCCCCGTCGGGGGGGGAGCCCAAGAGACCCAGTACTTC.

This clonotype was counted ten times or more. V and J are TRBV5-1 and TRBJ1-3, with TRBD1 matching 9 bases. Germline CDR1 SGHRS, CDR2 YFSETQ. This CDR3 has 16 residues. The V gene end was trimmed by 0 bases and the J gene end by 2 bases; junction bases not matched to a gene: 3. Here the CDR3 DNA reads TGCGCCAGCAGCTTGGTAGGACAGGGGACTGGAAACACCATATATTTT. Translated: CASSLVGQGTGNTIYF.

V usage is TRBV19 and J usage is TRBJ2-1; no clear D. Germline CDR1 and CDR2: LNHDA and SQIVND (reference sequence). The CDR3 contains 11 residues. The ends were cut back, 6 bases at V and 8 bases at J, with 8 bases in the middle. The CDR3 is CASSPSDEQFF. In nucleotides, the CDR3 is TGTGCCAGTAGCCCAAGCGATGAGCAGTTCTTC.

This clonotype was seen repeatedly, ten times or more. The chain carries TRBV2 and TRBJ1-1, with D perhaps matching TRBD1 (5 bases). Germline CDR1 is SNHLY and CDR2 is FYNNEI. This CDR3 is 12 amino acids long. Between the trimmed V and J ends, which lost 7 bases and 4 bases, there was a span of 10 bases. CDR3: CASTQGITEAFF. The CDR3 region has the DNA TGTGCCAGCACGCAGGGTATCACTGAAGCTTTCTTT.

This clonotype was counted many times. The V and J genes are TRBV2 and TRBJ1-1; D is undetermined. Germline lookup yields CDR1 SNHLY and CDR2 FYNNEI. Trimming stripped 1 base from V and 0 bases from J, with 12 bases between. There are 16 residues in the CDR3. The CDR3 DNA reads TGTGCCAGCAGTGAAGGCGTCGCCGGGATGAACACTGAAGCTTTCTTT. Translated: CASSEGVAGMNTEAFF.

The chain recombines TRBV10-3 with TRBJ1-3; 9 bases line up with TRBD1. Germline lookup yields CDR1 ENHRY and CDR2 SYGVKD. Trimming removed 8 bases from V and 4 bases from J; junction bases left unmatched: 12. The CDR3 is 16 residues long. The CDR3 bases are TGTGCCATCGGTCGTGGGACAGGGTTGGCGGGAAACACCATATATTTT. Translation: CAIGRGTGLAGNTIYF.

This clonotype has a count of ten or more. V usage is TRBV12-3 or TRBV12-4 and J usage is TRBJ2-7; a possible D gene is TRBD1 (5 bases). The CDR3 is 13 residues long. V lost 4 bases to trimming and J lost 7 bases, with 14 bases between them. Here the CDR3 reads CASSSGHRLEQYF. The CDR3 bases are TGTGCCAGCAGTTCAGGGCACCGGTTGGAGCAGTACTTC.

This clonotype appeared many times. The chain has TRBV30 and TRBJ1-5; D remains ambiguous. V lost 5 bases, J lost 4 bases, and 9 bases lay in between. Germline lookup yields CDR1 GTSNPN and CDR2 SVGIG (reference sequence). CDR3 size: 12 residues. Here the CDR3 reads CAWDVRNQPQHF. For the CDR3, the DNA is TGTGCCTGGGACGTAAGAAATCAGCCCCAGCATTTT.